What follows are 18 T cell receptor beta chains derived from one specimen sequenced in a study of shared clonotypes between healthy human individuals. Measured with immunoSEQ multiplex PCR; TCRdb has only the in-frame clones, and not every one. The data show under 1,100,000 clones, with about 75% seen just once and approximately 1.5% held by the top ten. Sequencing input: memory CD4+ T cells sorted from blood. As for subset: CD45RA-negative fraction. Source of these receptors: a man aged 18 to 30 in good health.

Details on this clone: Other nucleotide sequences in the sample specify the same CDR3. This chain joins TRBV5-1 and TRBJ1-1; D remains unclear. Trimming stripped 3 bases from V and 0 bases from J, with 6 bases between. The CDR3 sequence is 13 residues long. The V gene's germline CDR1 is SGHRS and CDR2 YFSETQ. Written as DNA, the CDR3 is TGCGCCAGCAGCTCGAATCTGAACACTGAAGCTTTCTTT. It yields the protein CASSSNLNTEAFF.

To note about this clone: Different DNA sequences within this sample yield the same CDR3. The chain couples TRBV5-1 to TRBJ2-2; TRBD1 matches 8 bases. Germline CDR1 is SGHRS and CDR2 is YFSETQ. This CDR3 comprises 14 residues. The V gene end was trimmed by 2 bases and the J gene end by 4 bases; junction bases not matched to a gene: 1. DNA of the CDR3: TGCGCCAGCAGCTTAGGACAGGGCACCGGGGAGCTGTTTTTT. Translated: CASSLGQGTGELFF.

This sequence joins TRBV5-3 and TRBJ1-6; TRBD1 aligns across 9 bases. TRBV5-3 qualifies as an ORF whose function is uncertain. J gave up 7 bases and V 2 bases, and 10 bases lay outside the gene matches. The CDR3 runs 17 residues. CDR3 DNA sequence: TGTGCCAGAAGCTTCCGGGACAGGGTTAAGGGAAATTCACCCCTCCACTTT. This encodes CARSFRDRVKGNSPLHF.

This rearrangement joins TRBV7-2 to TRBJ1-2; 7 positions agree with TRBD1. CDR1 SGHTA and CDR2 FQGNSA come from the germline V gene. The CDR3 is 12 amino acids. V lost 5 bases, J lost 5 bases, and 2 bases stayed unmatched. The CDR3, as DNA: TGTGCCAGCAGCCGGGACAGATATGGCTACACCTTC. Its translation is CASSRDRYGYTF.

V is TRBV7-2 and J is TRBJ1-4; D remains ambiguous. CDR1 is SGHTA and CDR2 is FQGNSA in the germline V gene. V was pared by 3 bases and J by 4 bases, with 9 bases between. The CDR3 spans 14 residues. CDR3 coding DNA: TGTGCCAGCAGCTTTCGGGCGGATAATGAAAAACTGTTTTTT. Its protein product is CASSFRADNEKLFF.

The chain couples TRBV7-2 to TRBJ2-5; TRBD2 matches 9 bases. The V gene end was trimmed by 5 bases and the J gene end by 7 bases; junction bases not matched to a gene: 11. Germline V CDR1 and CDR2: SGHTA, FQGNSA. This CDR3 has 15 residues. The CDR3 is CASSPSAGGARTQYF. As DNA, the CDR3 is TGTGCCAGCAGCCCTTCAGCGGGAGGTGCAAGGACCCAGTACTTC.

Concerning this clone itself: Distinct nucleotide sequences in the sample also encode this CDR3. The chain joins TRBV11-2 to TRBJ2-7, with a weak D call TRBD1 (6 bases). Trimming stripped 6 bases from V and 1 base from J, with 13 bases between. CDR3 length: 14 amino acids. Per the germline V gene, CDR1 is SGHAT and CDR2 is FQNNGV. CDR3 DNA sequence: TGTGCCAGCAGTTCGAACAGGGTTTCCTACGAGCAGTACTTC. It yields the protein CASSSNRVSYEQYF. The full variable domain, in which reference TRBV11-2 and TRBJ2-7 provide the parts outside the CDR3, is EAGVAQSPRYKIIEKRQSVAFWCNPISGHATLYWYQQILGQGPKLLIQFQNNGVVDDSQLPKDRFSAERLKGVDSTLKIQPAKLEDSAVYLCASSSNRVSYEQYFGPGTRLTVT.

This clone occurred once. DNA for the CDR3: TGTGCCTGGAGTGCCCTTGGTCCCCACGAGCAGTACTTC. Translated, it gives CAWSALGPHEQYF. The V gene is TRBV30, the J gene TRBJ2-5; D unresolved. The end of the DNA is better explained by TRBJ2-7, so the J call may be wrong. This CDR3 spans 13 amino acids. CDR1 and CDR2 (germline): GTSNPN, SVGIG (reference sequence).

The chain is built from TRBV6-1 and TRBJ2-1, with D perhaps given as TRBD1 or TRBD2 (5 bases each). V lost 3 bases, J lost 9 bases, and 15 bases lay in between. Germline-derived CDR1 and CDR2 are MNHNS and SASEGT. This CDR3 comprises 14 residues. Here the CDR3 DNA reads TGTGCCAGCAGTGACGGGATAGGGGCGGGTGAGCAGTTCTTC. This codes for CASSDGIGAGEQFF.

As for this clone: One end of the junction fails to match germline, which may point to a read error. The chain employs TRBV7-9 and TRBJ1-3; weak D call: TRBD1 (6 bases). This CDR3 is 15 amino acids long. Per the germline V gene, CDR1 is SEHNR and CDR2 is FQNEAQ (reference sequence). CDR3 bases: TGTGCCAGCAACTTAGGCCAGGGGACTGGAAACACCATATATTTT. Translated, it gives CASNLGQGTGNTIYF.

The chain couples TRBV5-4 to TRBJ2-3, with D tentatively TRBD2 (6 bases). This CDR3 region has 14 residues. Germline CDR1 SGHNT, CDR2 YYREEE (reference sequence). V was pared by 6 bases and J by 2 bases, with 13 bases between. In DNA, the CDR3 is TGTGCCAGCAACTGGGGGGACTTCACAGATACGCAGTATTTT. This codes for CASNWGDFTDTQYF. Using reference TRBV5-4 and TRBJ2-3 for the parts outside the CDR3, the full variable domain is ETGVTQSPTHLIKTRGQQVTLRCSSQSGHNTVSWYQQALGQGPQFIFQYYREEENGRGNFPPRFSGLQFPNYSSELNVNALELDDSALYLCASNWGDFTDTQYFGPGTRLTVL.

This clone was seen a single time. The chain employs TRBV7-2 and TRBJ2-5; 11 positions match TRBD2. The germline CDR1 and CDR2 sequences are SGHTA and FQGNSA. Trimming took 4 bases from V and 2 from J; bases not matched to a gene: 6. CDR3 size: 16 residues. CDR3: CASSSASGRFQETQYF. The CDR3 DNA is TGTGCCAGCAGCTCAGCTAGCGGGAGGTTTCAAGAGACCCAGTACTTC.

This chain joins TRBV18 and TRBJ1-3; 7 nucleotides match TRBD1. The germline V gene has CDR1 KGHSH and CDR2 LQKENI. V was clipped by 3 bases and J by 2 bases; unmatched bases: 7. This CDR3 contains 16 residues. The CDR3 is CASSPETGAPGNTIYF. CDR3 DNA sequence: TGTGCCAGCTCACCGGAAACAGGGGCCCCTGGAAACACCATATATTTT.

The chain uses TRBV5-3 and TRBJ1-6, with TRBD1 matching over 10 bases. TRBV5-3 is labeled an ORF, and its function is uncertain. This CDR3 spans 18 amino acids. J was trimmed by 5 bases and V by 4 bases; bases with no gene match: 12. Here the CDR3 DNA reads TGTGCCAGAAGCCTAGAATACGGGACAGGGGTAAATAATTCACCCCTCCACTTT. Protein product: CARSLEYGTGVNNSPLHF.

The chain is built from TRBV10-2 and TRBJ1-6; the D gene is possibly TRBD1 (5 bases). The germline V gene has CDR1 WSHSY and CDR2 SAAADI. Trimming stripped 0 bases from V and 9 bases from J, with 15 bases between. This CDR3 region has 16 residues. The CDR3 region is CASSESTTAVSSPLHF. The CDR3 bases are TGCGCCAGCAGTGAGTCAACGACAGCGGTTAGTTCACCCCTCCACTTT.

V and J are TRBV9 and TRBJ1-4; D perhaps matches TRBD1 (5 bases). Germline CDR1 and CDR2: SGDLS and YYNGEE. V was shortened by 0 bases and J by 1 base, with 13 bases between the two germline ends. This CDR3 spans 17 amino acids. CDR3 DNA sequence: TGTGCCAGCAGCGTAGCCGGGGCAGTCCAAACTAATGAAAAACTGTTTTTT. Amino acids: CASSVAGAVQTNEKLFF.

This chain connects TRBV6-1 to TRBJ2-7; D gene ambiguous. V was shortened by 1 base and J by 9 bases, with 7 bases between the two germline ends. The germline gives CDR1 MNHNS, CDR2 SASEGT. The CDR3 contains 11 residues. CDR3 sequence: CASSEGYWQYF. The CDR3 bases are TGTGCCAGCAGTGAAGGGTATTGGCAGTACTTC.

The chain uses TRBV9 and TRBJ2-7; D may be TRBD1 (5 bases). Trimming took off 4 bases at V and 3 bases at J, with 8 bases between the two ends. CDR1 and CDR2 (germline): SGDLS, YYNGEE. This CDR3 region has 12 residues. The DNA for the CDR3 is TGTGCCAGCAGCCCCCAGGGCTACGAGCAGTACTTC. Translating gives CASSPQGYEQYF.